The next 4 T cell receptor beta chains were all read from a single sample in a study of blood T cells in healthy people across ages. A J-beta primer mix and a sample-barcoded 5' primer were used in a second PCR of roughly 6 to 11 cycles. MiXCR, run by TCRdb on the 5' RACE reads, gives a single entry per CDR3 protein. The sample records about 1.5 million distinct CDR3 sequences, approximately 43% being singletons. Sequencing input: blood. The receptors shown here come from a woman under 30 in good health.

This clonotype was observed once. The chain joins TRBV5-1 to TRBJ1-1; a possible D gene is TRBD1 (6 bases). Between the trimmed V and J ends, which lost 7 bases and 5 bases, there was a span of 12 bases. Germline CDR1 and CDR2: SGHRS and YFSETQ. The CDR3 loop spans 12 amino acids. The CDR3 region is CASGNTGTEAFF. The CDR3 region has the DNA TGCGCCAGCGGAAACACAGGGACTGAAGCTTTCTTT.

The J gene is TRBJ2-1, the V gene TRBV7-2; D gene ambiguous. Germline V gene data show CDR1 as SGHTA and CDR2 as FQGNSA. This CDR3 spans 15 amino acids. V lost 5 bases and J lost 3, with 14 bases in between. For the CDR3, the DNA is TGTGCCAGCAGCCAGACCCCCAGAAACTACAATGAGCAGTTCTTC. This encodes CASSQTPRNYNEQFF.

This chain uses TRBV12-5 with TRBJ2-7; possible D gene TRBD1, 6 bases. The J call is doubtful: the DNA matches TRBJ2-5 better. CDR3 length: 13 amino acids. Germline-derived CDR1 and CDR2 are LGHNT and FRNRAP. CDR3 in amino acids: CASGDSGAETQYF. The CDR3 DNA follows: TGTGCTAGTGGCGACTCAGGGGCAGAGACCCAGTACTTC.

The chain joins TRBV20-1 to TRBJ2-5; 8 nucleotides align to TRBD1. The CDR3 extends over 13 amino acids. V lost 6 bases and J lost 3; bases outside the gene matches: 6. Germline V gene sequence: CDR1 DFQATT, CDR2 SNEGSKA (reference sequence). CDR3 protein: CSATQGDKETQYF. CDR3 DNA: TGCAGTGCAACACAGGGGGACAAAGAGACCCAGTACTTC.